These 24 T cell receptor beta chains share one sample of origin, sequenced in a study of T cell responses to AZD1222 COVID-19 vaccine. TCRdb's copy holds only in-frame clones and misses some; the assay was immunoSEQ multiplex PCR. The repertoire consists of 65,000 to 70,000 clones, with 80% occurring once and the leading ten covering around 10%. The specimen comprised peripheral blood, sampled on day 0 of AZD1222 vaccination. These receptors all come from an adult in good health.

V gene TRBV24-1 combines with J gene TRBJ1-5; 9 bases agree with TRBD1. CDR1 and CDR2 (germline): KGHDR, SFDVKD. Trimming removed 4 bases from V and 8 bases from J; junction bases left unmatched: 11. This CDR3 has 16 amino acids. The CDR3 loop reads CATSERGYRGQEPQHF. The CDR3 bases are TGTGCCACCAGTGAAAGGGGGTACAGGGGGCAGGAGCCCCAGCATTTT.

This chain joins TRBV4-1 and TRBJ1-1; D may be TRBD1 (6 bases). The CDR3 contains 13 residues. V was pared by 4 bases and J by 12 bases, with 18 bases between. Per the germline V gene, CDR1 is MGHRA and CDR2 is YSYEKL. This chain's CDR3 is CASSPTGFRGSFF. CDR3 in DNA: TGCGCCAGCAGCCCAACAGGGTTCAGAGGGTCTTTCTTT.

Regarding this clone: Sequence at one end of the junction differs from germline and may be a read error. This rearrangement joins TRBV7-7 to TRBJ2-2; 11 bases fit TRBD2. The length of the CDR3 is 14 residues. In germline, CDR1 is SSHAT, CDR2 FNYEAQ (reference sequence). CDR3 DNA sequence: TGTGCTAGCAGCTTAAGACTAGCGGGAAGGGAGCTGTTTTTT. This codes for CASSLRLAGRELFF.

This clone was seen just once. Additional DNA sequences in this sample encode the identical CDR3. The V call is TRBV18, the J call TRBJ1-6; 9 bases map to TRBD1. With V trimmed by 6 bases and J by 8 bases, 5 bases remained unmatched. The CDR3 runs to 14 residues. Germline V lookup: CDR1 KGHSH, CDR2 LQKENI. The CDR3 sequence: CASSPTGGDSPLHF. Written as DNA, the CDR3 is TGTGCCAGCTCGCCGACAGGGGGGGATTCACCCCTCCACTTT. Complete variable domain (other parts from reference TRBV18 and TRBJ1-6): NAGVMQNPRHLVRRRGQEARLRCSPMKGHSHVYWYRQLPEEGLKFMVYLQKENIIDESGMPKERFSAEFPKEGPSILRIQQVVRGDSAAYFCASSPTGGDSPLHFGNGTRLTVT.

CDR3 DNA: TGTGCCAGCAGCTTAGGGAGGGGGTTCTATAATTCACCCCTCCACTTT. Translated, it gives CASSLGRGFYNSPLHF. The V and J genes are TRBV13 and TRBJ1-6; D might be TRBD1 (6 bases). The CDR3 loop spans 16 amino acids. The V end lost 0 bases, the J end lost 3 bases, and 9 bases lay between the germline ends. The germline V gene has CDR1 PRHDT and CDR2 FYEKMQ (reference sequence).

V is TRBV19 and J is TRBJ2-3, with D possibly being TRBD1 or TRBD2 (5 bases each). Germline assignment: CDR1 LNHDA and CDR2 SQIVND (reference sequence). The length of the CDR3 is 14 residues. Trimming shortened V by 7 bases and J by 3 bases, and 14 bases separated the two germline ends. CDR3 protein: CASTRLAGTDTQYF. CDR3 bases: TGTGCCAGTACTCGCCTAGCAGGGACAGATACGCAGTATTTT.

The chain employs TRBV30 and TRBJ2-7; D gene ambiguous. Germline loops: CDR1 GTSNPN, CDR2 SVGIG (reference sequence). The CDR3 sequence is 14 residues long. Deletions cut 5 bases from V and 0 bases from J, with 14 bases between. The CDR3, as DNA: TGTGCCTGGGGTGACACCCCGTACTCCTACGAGCAGTACTTC. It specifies CAWGDTPYSYEQYF.

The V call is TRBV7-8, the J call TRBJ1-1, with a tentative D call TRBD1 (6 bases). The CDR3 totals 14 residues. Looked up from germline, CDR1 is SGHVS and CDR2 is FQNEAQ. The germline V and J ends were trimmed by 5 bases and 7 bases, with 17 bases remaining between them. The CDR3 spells CASSPEGGRDEAFF. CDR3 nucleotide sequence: TGTGCCAGCAGCCCAGAGGGGGGGAGGGATGAAGCTTTCTTT.

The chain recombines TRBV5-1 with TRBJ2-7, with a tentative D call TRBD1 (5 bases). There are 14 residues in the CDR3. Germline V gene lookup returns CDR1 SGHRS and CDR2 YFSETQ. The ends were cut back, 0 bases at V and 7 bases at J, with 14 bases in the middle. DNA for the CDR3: TGCGCCAGCAGCTTGGACGCTGGGGCCCGTGAGCAGTACTTC. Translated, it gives CASSLDAGAREQYF. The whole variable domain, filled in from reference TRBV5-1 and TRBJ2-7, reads KAGVTQTPRYLIKTRGQQVTLSCSPISGHRSVSWYQQTPGQGLQFLFEYFSETQRNKGNFPGRFSGRQFSNSRSEMNVSTLELGDSALYLCASSLDAGAREQYFGPGTRLTVT.

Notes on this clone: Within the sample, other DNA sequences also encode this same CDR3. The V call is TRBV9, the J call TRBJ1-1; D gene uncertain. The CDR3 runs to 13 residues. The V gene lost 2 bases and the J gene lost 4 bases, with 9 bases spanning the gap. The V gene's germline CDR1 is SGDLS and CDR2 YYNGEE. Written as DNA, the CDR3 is TGTGCCAGCAGCGTCGAGGTTAGCACTGAAGCTTTCTTT. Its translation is CASSVEVSTEAFF. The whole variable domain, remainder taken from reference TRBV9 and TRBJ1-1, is DSGVTQTPKHLITATGQRVTLRCSPRSGDLSVYWYQQSLDQGLQFLIQYYNGEERAKGNILERFSAQQFPDLHSELNLSSLELGDSALYFCASSVEVSTEAFFGQGTRLTVV.

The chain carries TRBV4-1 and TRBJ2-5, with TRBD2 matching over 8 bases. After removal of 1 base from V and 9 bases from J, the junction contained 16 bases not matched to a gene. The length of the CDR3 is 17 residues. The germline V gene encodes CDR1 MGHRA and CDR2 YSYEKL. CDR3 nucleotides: TGCGCCAGCAGCCAAGGAATCACGGGACTAGGGGATTGGGCCCAGTACTTC. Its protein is CASSQGITGLGDWAQYF.

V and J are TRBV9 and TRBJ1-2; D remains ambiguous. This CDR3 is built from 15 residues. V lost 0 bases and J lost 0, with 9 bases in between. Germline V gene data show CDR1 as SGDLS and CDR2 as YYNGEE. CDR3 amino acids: CASSVEAETNYGYTF. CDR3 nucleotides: TGTGCCAGCAGCGTAGAAGCGGAAACTAACTATGGCTACACCTTC.

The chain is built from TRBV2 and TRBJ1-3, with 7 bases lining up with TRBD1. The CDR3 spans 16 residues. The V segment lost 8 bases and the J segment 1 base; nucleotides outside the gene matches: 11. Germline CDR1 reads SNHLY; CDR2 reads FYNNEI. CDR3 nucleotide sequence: TGTGCCAGCGCTCAGGGGGACTATTTTTCTGGAAACACCATATATTTT. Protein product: CASAQGDYFSGNTIYF.

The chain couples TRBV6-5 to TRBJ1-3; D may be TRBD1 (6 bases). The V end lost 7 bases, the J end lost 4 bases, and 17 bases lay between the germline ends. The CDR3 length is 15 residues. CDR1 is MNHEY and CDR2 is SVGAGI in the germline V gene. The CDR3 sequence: CASTGQRNAGNTIYF. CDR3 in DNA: TGTGCCAGCACCGGACAGCGGAACGCCGGAAACACCATATATTTT.

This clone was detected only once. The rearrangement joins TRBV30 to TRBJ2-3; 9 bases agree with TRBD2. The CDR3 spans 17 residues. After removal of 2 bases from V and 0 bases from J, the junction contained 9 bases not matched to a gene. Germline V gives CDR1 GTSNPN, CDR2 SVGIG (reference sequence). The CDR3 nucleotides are TGTGCCTGGAGTCCGGGTAGCGGGGGCATGAGCACAGATACGCAGTATTTT. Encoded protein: CAWSPGSGGMSTDTQYF. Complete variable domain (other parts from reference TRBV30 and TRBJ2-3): SQTIHQWPATLVQPVGSPLSLECTVEGTSNPNLYWYRQAAGRGLQLLFYSVGIGQISSEVPQNLSASRPQDRQFILSSKKLLLSDSGFYLCAWSPGSGGMSTDTQYFGPGTRLTVL.

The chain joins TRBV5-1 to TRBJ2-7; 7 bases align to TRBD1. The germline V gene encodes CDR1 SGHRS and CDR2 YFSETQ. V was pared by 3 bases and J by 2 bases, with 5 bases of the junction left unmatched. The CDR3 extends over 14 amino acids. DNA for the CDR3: TGCGCCAGCAGCTGGACAGGCTTAACCTACGAGCAGTACTTC. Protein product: CASSWTGLTYEQYF.

The CDR3: CAWGGSRYTF. CDR3 bases: TGTGCCTGGGGAGGGTCCCGCTACACCTTC. This rearrangement joins TRBV30 to TRBJ1-2; D call uncertain. CDR1 and CDR2 from the germline V gene are GTSNPN and SVGIG (reference sequence). V lost 5 bases and J lost 9, with 10 bases in between. The CDR3 has 10 residues.

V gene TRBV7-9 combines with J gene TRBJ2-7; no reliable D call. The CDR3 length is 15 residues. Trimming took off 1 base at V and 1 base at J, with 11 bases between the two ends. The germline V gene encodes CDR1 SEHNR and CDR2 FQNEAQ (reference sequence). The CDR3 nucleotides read TGTGCCAGCAGCTTAGAGTCGCGCGCTTCCTACGAGCAGTACTTC. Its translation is CASSLESRASYEQYF.

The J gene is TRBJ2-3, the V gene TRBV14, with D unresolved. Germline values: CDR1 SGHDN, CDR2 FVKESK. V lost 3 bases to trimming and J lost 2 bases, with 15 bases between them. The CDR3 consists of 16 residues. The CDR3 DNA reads TGTGCCAGCAGCCAGGGCTTCGGCCATCCCACAGATACGCAGTATTTT. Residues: CASSQGFGHPTDTQYF. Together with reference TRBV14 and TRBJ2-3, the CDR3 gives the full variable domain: EAGVTQFPSHSVIEKGQTVTLRCDPISGHDNLYWYRRVMGKEIKFLLHFVKESKQDESGMPNNRFLAERTGGTYSTLKVQPAELEDSGVYFCASSQGFGHPTDTQYFGPGTRLTVL.

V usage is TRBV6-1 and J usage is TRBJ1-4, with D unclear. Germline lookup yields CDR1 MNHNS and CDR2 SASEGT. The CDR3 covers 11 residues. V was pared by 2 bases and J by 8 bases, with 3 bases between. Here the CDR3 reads CASSEREKLFF. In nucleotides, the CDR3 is TGTGCCAGCAGTGAACGCGAAAAACTGTTTTTT.

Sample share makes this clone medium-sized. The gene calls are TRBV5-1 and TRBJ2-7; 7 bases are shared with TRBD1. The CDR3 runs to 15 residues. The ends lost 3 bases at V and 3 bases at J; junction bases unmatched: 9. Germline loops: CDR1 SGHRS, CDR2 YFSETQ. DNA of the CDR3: TGCGCCAGCAGCTATGGACTCGGGACAGACTACGAGCAGTACTTC. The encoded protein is CASSYGLGTDYEQYF. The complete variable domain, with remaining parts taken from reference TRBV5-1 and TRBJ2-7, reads KAGVTQTPRYLIKTRGQQVTLSCSPISGHRSVSWYQQTPGQGLQFLFEYFSETQRNKGNFPGRFSGRQFSNSRSEMNVSTLELGDSALYLCASSYGLGTDYEQYFGPGTRLTVT.

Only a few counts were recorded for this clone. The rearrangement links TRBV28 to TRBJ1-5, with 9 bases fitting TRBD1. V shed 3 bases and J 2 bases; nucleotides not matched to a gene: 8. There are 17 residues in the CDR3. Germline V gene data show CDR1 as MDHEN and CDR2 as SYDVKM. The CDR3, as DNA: TGTGCCAGCAGTTTGGTGGGCCGACAGGGGGGCAATCAGCCCCAGCATTTT. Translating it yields CASSLVGRQGGNQPQHF.

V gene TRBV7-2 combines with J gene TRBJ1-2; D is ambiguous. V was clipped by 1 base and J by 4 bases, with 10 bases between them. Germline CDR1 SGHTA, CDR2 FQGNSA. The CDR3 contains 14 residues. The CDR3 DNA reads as TGTGCCAGCAGCTTAGGTTCCGGAATCTATGGCTACACCTTC. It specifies CASSLGSGIYGYTF.

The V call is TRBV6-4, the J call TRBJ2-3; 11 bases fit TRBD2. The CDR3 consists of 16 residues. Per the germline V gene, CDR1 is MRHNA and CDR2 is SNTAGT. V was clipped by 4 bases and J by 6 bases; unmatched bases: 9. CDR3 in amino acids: CASSALASGGFDTQYF. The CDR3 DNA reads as TGTGCCAGCAGTGCTCTTGCTAGCGGGGGGTTCGATACGCAGTATTTT.